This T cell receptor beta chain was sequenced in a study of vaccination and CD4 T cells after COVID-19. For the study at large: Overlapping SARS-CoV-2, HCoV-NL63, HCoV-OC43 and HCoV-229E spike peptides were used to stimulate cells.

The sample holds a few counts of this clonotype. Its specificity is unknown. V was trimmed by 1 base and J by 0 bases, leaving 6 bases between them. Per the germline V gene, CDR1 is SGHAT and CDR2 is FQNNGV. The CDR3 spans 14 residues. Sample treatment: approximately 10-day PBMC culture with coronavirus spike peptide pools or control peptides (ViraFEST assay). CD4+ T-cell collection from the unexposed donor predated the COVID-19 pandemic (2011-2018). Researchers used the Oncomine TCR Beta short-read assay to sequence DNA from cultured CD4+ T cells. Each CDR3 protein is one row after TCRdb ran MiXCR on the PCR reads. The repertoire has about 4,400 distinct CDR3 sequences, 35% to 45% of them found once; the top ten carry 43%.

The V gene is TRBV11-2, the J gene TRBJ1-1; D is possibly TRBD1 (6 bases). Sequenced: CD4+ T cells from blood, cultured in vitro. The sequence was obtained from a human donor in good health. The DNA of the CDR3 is TGTGCCAGCAGCTTAGCAGGGGTGAACACTGAAGCTTTCTTT. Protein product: CASSLAGVNTEAFF.